This T cell receptor beta chain was identified in a study of breast tumors, draining lymph nodes, adjacent tissues. TCRdb re-derived calls from the multiplex PCR reads in MiXCR, one entry per CDR3 protein. The sample shows fewer than 150,000 distinct CDR3 sequences, 21% of them seen only once. This clonotype was seen many times. V lost 6 bases, J lost 0 bases, and 8 bases lay in between. CDR3 length: 14 amino acids. The lymph nodes were axillary draining lymph nodes from breast cancer patients. The sequence derives from a female donor with breast cancer. Some clones in this sample may be carry-over from other donors' samples. The chain employs TRBV12-3 or TRBV12-4 and TRBJ1-4, with D uncertain. The specimen was axillary lymph node tissue. The CDR3 DNA reads as TGTGCCAGCAGCCCCCAGTCAACTAATGAAAAACTGTTTTTT. Translation: CASSPQSTNEKLFF.